This T cell receptor beta chain is drawn from a study of T-cell reconstitution after alpha-beta-depleted transplantation in children. This clonotype was seen a few times. The CDR3 runs 16 residues. CDR1 and CDR2 (germline): MGHRA, YSYEKL. The trim removed 4 bases at V and 7 bases at J, leaving 13 bases unmatched. Preparation of the TCRbeta library was carried out with unique molecular identifiers. TCRdb re-analysed the PCR reads in MiXCR, keeping a single row per CDR3 protein. The top ten clones hold approximately 5% of a sample with hundreds of thousands of distinct CDR3 sequences, roughly 15% of them seen once.

V usage is TRBV4-1 and J usage is TRBJ2-1; the match to TRBD2 covers 7 bases. The clonotype comes from a male patient aged 10 to 17 who had a stem cell transplant for acute lymphoblastic leukemia, so the T cells may come from the graft donor. The source was PBMCs, mostly from graft donor cells, collected 360 days after TCRalphabeta/CD19-depleted stem cell transplant. CDR3 coding DNA: TGCGCCAGCAGCCCAAGAATAGCGGGTGTGGGAAATGAGCAGTTCTTC. This encodes CASSPRIAGVGNEQFF.